These 20 T cell receptor beta chains originate from one sample sequenced in a study of T cell responses to AZD1222 COVID-19 vaccine. Data came from immunoSEQ multiplex PCR; TCRdb stores just in-frame clones and leaves some out. In the table there are 120,000 or so clones, 70% to 90% of which are singletons. Here the sequenced sample was peripheral blood, taken 28 days after the second AZD1222 dose. Receptors originate from an adult who received the AZD1222 COVID-19 vaccine.

The CDR3, as DNA: TGTGCCAGCAGCAGGCCAGGGGTAACCTACGAGCAGTACTTC. Amino acids: CASSRPGVTYEQYF. The chain recombines TRBV7-9 with TRBJ2-7, with D possibly TRBD1 on 6 matching bases. This CDR3 is built from 14 residues. The germline CDR1 and CDR2 sequences are SEHNR and FQNEAQ (reference sequence). The germline V and J ends were trimmed by 5 bases and 2 bases, with 13 bases remaining between them. Drawing the rest from reference TRBV7-9 and TRBJ2-7, the complete variable domain is DTGVSQNPRHKITKRGQNVTFRCDPISEHNRLYWYRQTLGQGPEFLTYFQNEAQLEKSRLLSDRFSAERPKGSFSTLEIQRTEQGDSAMYLCASSRPGVTYEQYFGPGTRLTVT.

This clone showed up just once. V usage is TRBV30 and J usage is TRBJ2-3, with 8 positions matching TRBD2. The V segment lost 5 bases and the J segment 3 bases; nucleotides outside the gene matches: 13. Germline V gene sequence: CDR1 GTSNPN, CDR2 SVGIG (reference sequence). The CDR3 runs to 16 residues. The chain's CDR3 is CAWQKRKAGATDTQYF. The CDR3 region has the DNA TGTGCCTGGCAAAAGAGGAAAGCGGGAGCAACAGATACGCAGTATTTT.

The V call is TRBV10-2, the J call TRBJ1-2; D not resolved. The CDR3 covers 13 residues. The V gene's germline CDR1 is WSHSY and CDR2 SAAADI. V was cut by 4 bases and J by 5 bases, with 11 bases left in between. The DNA of the CDR3 is TGCGCCAGCAGTGGCGGACCGTCGTATGGCTACACCTTC. It specifies CASSGGPSYGYTF.

The chain carries TRBV27 and TRBJ1-5; TRBD1 might be the D (5 bases). The germline V and J ends were trimmed by 0 bases and 6 bases, with 9 bases remaining between them. Germline V gives CDR1 MNHEY, CDR2 SMNVEV (reference sequence). The CDR3 loop spans 14 amino acids. CDR3 DNA: TGTGCCAGCAGTTTATCAGGGGTCGGTCAGCCCCAGCATTTT. Its translation is CASSLSGVGQPQHF.

CDR3: CASSPQGTNTEAFF. In DNA form, the CDR3 reads TGTGCCAGCTCACCCCAGGGGACCAACACTGAAGCTTTCTTT. This chain connects TRBV18 to TRBJ1-1, with D maybe TRBD1 (6 bases). CDR1 is KGHSH and CDR2 is LQKENI in the germline V gene. This CDR3 has 14 residues. Trimming shortened V by 3 bases and J by 2 bases, and 10 bases separated the two germline ends.

The table lists this clone with a few counts. This chain joins TRBV2 and TRBJ2-1; no clear D. The ends were cut back, 4 bases at V and 7 bases at J, with 5 bases in the middle. The CDR3 covers 11 residues. Germline CDR1 and CDR2: SNHLY and FYNNEI. CDR3 region: CASSGENEQFF. The CDR3 region has the DNA TGTGCCAGCAGTGGTGAGAATGAGCAGTTCTTC.

J is TRBJ1-2 and V is TRBV11-3; 12 positions match TRBD1. Germline assignment: CDR1 SGHNT and CDR2 YENEEA. Trimming cost V 5 bases and J 5 bases; bases outside gene matches: 15. The length of the CDR3 is 18 residues. CDR3: CASSAPGTGGPKGYGYTF. In DNA, the CDR3 is TGTGCCAGCAGCGCGCCCGGGACAGGGGGCCCGAAGGGATATGGCTACACCTTC.

This clone was counted a single time. The limits of the CDR3 on the DNA are not certain, so only TCRdb's listed CDR3 is given. The CDR3 is CASSYFRGPENTEAFF. The rearrangement links TRBV6-5 to TRBJ1-1. The germline CDR1 and CDR2 sequences are MNHEY and SVGAGI. The CDR3 is 16 residues long, counting both termini.

The V call is TRBV18, the J call TRBJ1-6; TRBD1 matches 7 bases. This CDR3 has 14 residues. Germline CDR1 KGHSH, CDR2 LQKENI. V shed 4 bases, J shed 5 bases, and the junction held 2 bases outside the gene matches. This chain's CDR3 is CASSQGTDNSPLHF. The CDR3 nucleotides read TGTGCCAGCTCACAAGGGACAGATAATTCACCCCTCCACTTT.

Note on this clone: Additional DNA sequences in this sample encode the identical CDR3. The chain couples TRBV24-1 to TRBJ2-5; D ambiguous. There are 11 residues in the CDR3. Looked up from germline, CDR1 is KGHDR and CDR2 is SFDVKD. V shed 1 base and J shed 4 bases, with 0 bases lying between them. CDR3 amino acids: CATSDLETQYF. The CDR3 bases are TGTGCCACCAGTGATTTAGAGACCCAGTACTTC.

The rearrangement uses TRBV30 and TRBJ1-4; D is ambiguous. The CDR3 totals 14 residues. The germline V gene encodes CDR1 GTSNPN and CDR2 SVGIG (reference sequence). V shed 5 bases and J shed 8 bases, with 18 bases lying between them. In DNA form, the CDR3 reads TGTGCCTGGTCCCTAGCGGTTGGGGAAGAAAAACTGTTTTTT. Translated, it gives CAWSLAVGEEKLFF.

The rearrangement joins TRBV7-8 to TRBJ1-4, with 7 bases matching TRBD1. The CDR3 is 14 residues long. With 8 bases clipped from V and 3 bases from J, the junction kept 6 bases outside the gene matches. Germline values: CDR1 SGHVS, CDR2 FQNEAQ. This chain's CDR3 is CASHGGGSNEKLFF. CDR3 sequence (DNA): TGTGCCAGCCACGGAGGGGGCTCTAATGAAAAACTGTTTTTT.

This chain connects TRBV18 to TRBJ1-1; D remains ambiguous. The CDR3 sequence is 14 residues long. CDR1 and CDR2 from the germline V gene are KGHSH and LQKENI. Trimming took 3 bases from V and 2 from J, leaving 10 bases between them. The CDR3 spells CASSPPGSNTEAFF. In DNA, the CDR3 is TGTGCCAGCTCACCCCCGGGCAGTAACACTGAAGCTTTCTTT.

The J gene is TRBJ2-7, the V gene TRBV7-9; D remains unclear. The V end was cut by 1 base, the J end by 2 bases, with 9 bases between. The CDR3 is 14 amino acids. Germline V lookup: CDR1 SEHNR, CDR2 FQNEAQ (reference sequence). The CDR3 region is CASSLGAATYEQYF. For the CDR3, the DNA is TGTGCCAGCAGCTTAGGGGCAGCTACCTACGAGCAGTACTTC.

This sequence joins TRBV5-1 and TRBJ2-7; 10 positions agree with TRBD1. This CDR3 is 17 amino acids long. V lost 5 bases to trimming and J lost 5 bases; unmatched junction nucleotides: 16. Germline V gene sequence: CDR1 SGHRS, CDR2 YFSETQ. CDR3 amino acids: CASSPQPTGQGQHEQYF. DNA of the CDR3: TGCGCCAGCAGTCCACAACCTACGGGACAGGGGCAGCACGAGCAGTACTTC.

J is TRBJ2-7 and V is TRBV7-9; a weak D match, TRBD1 (6 bases). Looked up from germline, CDR1 is SEHNR and CDR2 is FQNEAQ (reference sequence). V dropped 2 bases and J dropped 2 bases, with 10 bases sitting between them. This CDR3 is 14 amino acids long. CDR3 protein: CASSLYGTTYEQYF. The DNA of the CDR3 is TGTGCCAGCAGCTTATATGGGACAACCTACGAGCAGTACTTC.

V usage is TRBV27 and J usage is TRBJ1-1, with D unclear. Trimming took 6 bases from V and 0 from J, leaving 11 bases between them. CDR3 length: 14 amino acids. Germline V CDR1 and CDR2: MNHEY, SMNVEV (reference sequence). Here the CDR3 reads CASRATTMNTEAFF. DNA of the CDR3: TGTGCCAGCAGAGCCACCACAATGAACACTGAAGCTTTCTTT.

The chain links TRBV7-9 to TRBJ2-5; D is unclear. The CDR3 loop spans 13 amino acids. Germline V gene sequence: CDR1 SEHNR, CDR2 FQNEAQ (reference sequence). V was pared by 5 bases and J by 3 bases, with 10 bases between. In DNA form, the CDR3 reads TGTGCCAGCAGCGAAGGGAACGAAGAGACCCAGTACTTC. Translation gives CASSEGNEETQYF.

The V and J genes are TRBV7-9 and TRBJ2-3; no definite D call. Germline lookup yields CDR1 SEHNR and CDR2 FQNEAQ (reference sequence). The CDR3 runs 13 residues. The V end was cut by 1 base, the J end by 3 bases, with 5 bases between. This CDR3 reads CASSLGSTDTQYF. CDR3 nucleotides: TGTGCCAGCAGCTTAGGTAGTACAGATACGCAGTATTTT.

The rearrangement links TRBV28 to TRBJ2-1; 10 nucleotides align to TRBD2. With 6 bases clipped from V and 4 bases from J, the junction kept 0 bases outside the gene matches. The germline V gene encodes CDR1 MDHEN and CDR2 SYDVKM. This CDR3 is built from 13 residues. The CDR3 here is CASRTSGYNEQFF. In DNA, the CDR3 is TGTGCCAGCAGGACTAGCGGGTACAATGAGCAGTTCTTC.